This T cell receptor beta chain came from a study of blood T cell repertoires in COVID-19. Across the study: COVID-19 samples from acute and convalescent phases originated in the United States, Italy and Spain.

How the authors handled the data: Estimation of nucleated cell counts relied on the amplification of reference gene primers. The data were produced by immunoSEQ multiplex PCR, yet TCRdb's version contains in-frame clones alone and is incomplete. V and J calls and clone size are those listed in that table; D and trimming were worked out from the DNA. The sample gives 360,000 or so clones, approximately 89% of which show up once; roughly 3.9% is in the top ten. V dropped 8 bases and J dropped 14; count of bases not matched to a gene: 9. The CDR3 consists of 12 residues. Germline V lookup: CDR1 MNHEY, CDR2 SVGAGI.

The sample comprised peripheral blood. The V call is TRBV6-5, the J call TRBJ2-3; 11 bases are a match to TRBD2. The source is a woman aged 60-70 years with COVID-19, enrolled during active disease. The CDR3 DNA reads TGTGCCAGCGGCACGATAGCGGGGGGGAGGTATTTT. It yields the protein CASGTIAGGRYF.